A single sample gave rise to the 9 T cell receptor beta chains below, sequenced in a study of CD8 T cells in Susac syndrome. Random hexamers primed reverse transcription of about 0.5 to 1 ug RNA. TCRdb called the immunoSEQ multiplex PCR reads again in MiXCR, with one record for every CDR3 protein. This table has approximately 190,000 distinct CDR3 sequences, approximately 95% appearing once. The sample comprised CD4+ T cells from PBMCs. Receptor source: a human donor with Susac syndrome.

This chain joins TRBV10-3 and TRBJ2-2; D is uncertain. This CDR3 region has 11 residues. V was trimmed by 7 bases and J by 6 bases, leaving 6 bases between them. CDR1 ENHRY and CDR2 SYGVKD come from the germline V gene. CDR3 sequence (DNA): TGTGCCATCACTGGGGCCGGGGAGCTGTTTTTT. This encodes CAITGAGELFF.

The chain combines TRBV5-1 with TRBJ2-3; no clear D gene. The CDR3 is made up of 14 amino acids. The germline V and J ends were trimmed by 0 bases and 1 base, with 6 bases remaining between them. Germline V gives CDR1 SGHRS, CDR2 YFSETQ. CDR3 nucleotide sequence: TGCGCCAGCAGCTTGGGGACCCGCACAGATACGCAGTATTTT. Translation: CASSLGTRTDTQYF.

The chain carries TRBV11-1 and TRBJ2-3; no firm D call. The CDR3 has 16 amino acids. The germline gives CDR1 SGHAT, CDR2 FQDESV (reference sequence). Between the trimmed V and J ends, which lost 3 bases and 1 base, there was a span of 14 bases. In DNA form, the CDR3 reads TGTGCCAGCAGCTTTGGGGTTCAGTCCCGCACAGATACGCAGTATTTT. This codes for CASSFGVQSRTDTQYF.

The rearrangement joins TRBV30 to TRBJ2-5, with a possible D match to TRBD1 (6 bases). The V end was cut by 0 bases, the J end by 1 base, with 12 bases between. CDR1 GTSNPN and CDR2 SVGIG come from the germline V gene (reference sequence). The CDR3 totals 15 residues. The chain's CDR3 is CAWSVGGRIQETQYF. CDR3 in DNA: TGTGCCTGGAGTGTAGGGGGACGGATCCAAGAGACCCAGTACTTC. Using reference TRBV30 and TRBJ2-5 for the parts outside the CDR3, the full variable domain is SQTIHQWPATLVQPVGSPLSLECTVEGTSNPNLYWYRQAAGRGLQLLFYSVGIGQISSEVPQNLSASRPQDRQFILSSKKLLLSDSGFYLCAWSVGGRIQETQYFGPGTRLLVL.

V and J are TRBV7-9 and TRBJ1-2, with D possibly matching TRBD1 (6 bases). CDR1 is SEHNR, CDR2 FQNEAQ, per germline (reference sequence). The CDR3 totals 15 residues. V was cut by 2 bases and J by 0 bases, with 10 bases left in between. The CDR3 protein is CASSLLTGANYGYTF. As DNA, the CDR3 is TGTGCCAGCAGCTTACTGACAGGAGCTAACTATGGCTACACCTTC.

The V and J genes are TRBV12-3 or TRBV12-4 and TRBJ1-2; tentatively, D is TRBD1 (5 bases). Trimming pared 3 bases from V and 2 bases from J, leaving 7 bases between. The CDR3 runs 13 residues. CDR3 amino acids: CASSLGENYGYTF. CDR3 coding DNA: TGTGCCAGCAGTTTGGGGGAGAACTATGGCTACACCTTC.

This chain uses TRBV23-1 with TRBJ1-5; tentative D call: TRBD1 (6 bases). TRBV23-1 is labeled an ORF, and its function is uncertain. The CDR3 spans 15 residues. V gave up 1 base and J gave up 6 bases, with 13 bases separating them. Here the CDR3 reads CASSQFTGAGQPQHF. The CDR3 DNA follows: TGCGCCAGCAGTCAATTTACGGGGGCAGGTCAGCCCCAGCATTTT.

V usage is TRBV6-6 and J usage is TRBJ1-2; D ambiguous. Germline V gene sequence: CDR1 MNHNY, CDR2 SVGAGI (reference sequence). The CDR3 contains 14 residues. Trimming stripped 0 bases from V and 4 bases from J, with 9 bases between. CDR3 nucleotides: TGTGCCAGCAGTTACTCCATTAGTCTCTATGGCTACACCTTC. It is translated as CASSYSISLYGYTF.

The chain carries TRBV18 and TRBJ2-1; D not certain. In germline, CDR1 is KGHSH, CDR2 LQKENI. The CDR3 is made up of 15 amino acids. Trimming removed 6 bases from V and 0 bases from J, with 12 bases in between. CDR3 loop: CASSGSGSSYNEQFF. The CDR3, as DNA: TGTGCCAGCTCCGGGTCCGGAAGCTCCTACAATGAGCAGTTCTTC.